This T cell receptor (beta chain) originates from a study of CD8+ T cells in alopecia areata. Study as a whole: Twice daily, treated patients received 5 to 10 mg of oral tofacitinib. Study observations and caveats: Association of baseline CD8+ expansion with response is uncertain owing to one nonresponder. Alopecia totalis/universalis scalp especially showed more expanded CD8+ clones than normal scalp.

Treatment defined: oral pan-JAK inhibitor, 5-10 mg twice daily. Note on this clone: The antigen remains undetermined.

Extracted RNA was reverse transcribed into cDNA, the sequencing template. Profiling relied on immunoSEQ multiplex PCR, and the TCRdb table lists in-frame clones only, not all of them. The table lists 150,000 to 250,000 clones, over 45% of them singletons. The CDR3 is 13 residues long. The V end lost 0 bases, the J end lost 5 bases, and 2 bases lay between the germline ends. Germline V gives CDR1 SGHAT, CDR2 FQNNGV. Source: CD4+ T cells sorted from blood, taken at week 24, from a patient treated with tofacitinib. This receptor was taken from a human donor with alopecia areata. This chain joins TRBV11-2 and TRBJ1-6; D uncertain. In nucleotides, the CDR3 is TGTGCCAGCAGCTTAGATAATAATTCACCCCTCCACTTT. Encoded protein: CASSLDNNSPLHF. Filled out from reference TRBV11-2 and TRBJ1-6, the complete variable domain reads EAGVAQSPRYKIIEKRQSVAFWCNPISGHATLYWYQQILGQGPKLLIQFQNNGVVDDSQLPKDRFSAERLKGVDSTLKIQPAKLEDSAVYLCASSLDNNSPLHFGNGTRLTVT.